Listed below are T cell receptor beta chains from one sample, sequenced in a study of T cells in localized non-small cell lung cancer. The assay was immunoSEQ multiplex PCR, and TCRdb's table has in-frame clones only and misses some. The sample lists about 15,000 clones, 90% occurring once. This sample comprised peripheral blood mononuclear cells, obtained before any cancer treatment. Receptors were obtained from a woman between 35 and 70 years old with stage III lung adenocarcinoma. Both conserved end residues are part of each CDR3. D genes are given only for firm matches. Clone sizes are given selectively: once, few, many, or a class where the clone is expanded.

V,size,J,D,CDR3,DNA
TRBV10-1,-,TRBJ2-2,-,CASRRDVSSGELFF,TGCGCCAGCAGACGGGACGTAAGCTCCGGGGAGCTGTTTTTT
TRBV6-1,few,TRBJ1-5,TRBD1,CASSEGTGGLPQHF,TGTGCCAGCAGTGAAGGGACAGGGGGGCTGCCCCAGCATTTT
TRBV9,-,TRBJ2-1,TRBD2,CASSASPGAGGHEQFF,TGTGCCAGCAGCGCCTCTCCAGGCGCGGGAGGACATGAGCAGTTCTTC
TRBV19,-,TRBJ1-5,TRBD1,CASSKSGGNQPQHF,TGTGCCAGTAGTAAGTCAGGGGGAAATCAGCCCCAGCATTTT
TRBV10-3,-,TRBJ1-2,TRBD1,CATAGQGAVYGYTF,TGTGCCACCGCAGGTCAGGGGGCGGTCTATGGCTACACCTTC
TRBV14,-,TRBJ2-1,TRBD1,CASSISTGSVDEQFF,TGTGCCAGCAGCATTTCGACAGGGAGTGTAGACGAGCAGTTCTTC
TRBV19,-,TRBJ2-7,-,CATGLGNYEQYF,TGTGCCACCGGCCTAGGGAACTACGAGCAGTACTTC
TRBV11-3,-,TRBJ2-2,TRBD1,CASSPSWGQGDTGELFF,TGTGCCAGCAGCCCAAGCTGGGGACAGGGGGACACCGGGGAGCTGTTTTTT
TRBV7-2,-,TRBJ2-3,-,CASTPQQGSTDTQYF,TGTGCCAGCACCCCGCAGCAGGGAAGCACAGATACGCAGTATTTT
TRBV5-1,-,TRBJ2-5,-,CASSLDGRQGTQYF,TGCGCCAGCAGCTTAGACGGTAGACAAGGGACCCAGTACTTC
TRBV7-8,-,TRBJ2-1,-,CASSLDGGTYNEQFF,TGTGCCAGCAGCTTAGACGGGGGCACATACAATGAGCAGTTCTTC
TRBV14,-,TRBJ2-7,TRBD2,CASSKGLAYEQYF,TGTGCCAGCAGTAAGGGACTAGCCTACGAGCAGTACTTC
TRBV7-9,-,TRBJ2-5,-,CASSSEWETQYF,TGTGCCAGCAGCTCCGAATGGGAGACCCAGTACTTC
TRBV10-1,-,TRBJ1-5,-,CASSVGPDQPQHF,TGCGCCAGCAGTGTGGGACCGGATCAGCCCCAGCATTTT
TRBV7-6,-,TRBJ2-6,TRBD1,CASSLAGTGNSGANVLTF,TGTGCCAGCAGCTTAGCCGGGACAGGAAACTCTGGGGCCAACGTCCTGACTTTC
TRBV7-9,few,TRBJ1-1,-,CASSKDTEAFF,TGTGCCAGCAGCAAGGACACTGAAGCTTTCTTT
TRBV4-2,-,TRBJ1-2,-,CASSQEGSGAIYGYTF,TGTGCCAGCAGCCAAGAGGGGAGCGGGGCGATTTATGGCTACACCTTC